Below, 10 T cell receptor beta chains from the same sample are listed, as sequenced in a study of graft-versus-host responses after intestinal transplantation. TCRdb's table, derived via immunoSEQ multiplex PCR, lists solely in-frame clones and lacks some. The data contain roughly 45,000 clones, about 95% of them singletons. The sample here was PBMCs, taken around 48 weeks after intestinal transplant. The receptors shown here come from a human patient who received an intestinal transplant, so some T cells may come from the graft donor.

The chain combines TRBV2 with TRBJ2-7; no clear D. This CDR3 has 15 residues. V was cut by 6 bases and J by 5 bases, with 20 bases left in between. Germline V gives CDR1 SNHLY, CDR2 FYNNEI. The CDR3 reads CASSQRRHGGDEQYF. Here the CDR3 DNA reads TGTGCCAGCAGCCAAAGGCGGCATGGTGGGGACGAGCAGTACTTC.

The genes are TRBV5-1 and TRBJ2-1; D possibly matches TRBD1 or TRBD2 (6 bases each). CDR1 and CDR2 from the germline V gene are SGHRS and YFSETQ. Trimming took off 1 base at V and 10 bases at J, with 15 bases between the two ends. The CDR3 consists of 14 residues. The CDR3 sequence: CASSLYGGPWEQFF. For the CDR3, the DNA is TGCGCCAGCAGCTTGTATGGGGGGCCATGGGAGCAGTTCTTC. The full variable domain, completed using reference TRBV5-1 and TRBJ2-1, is KAGVTQTPRYLIKTRGQQVTLSCSPISGHRSVSWYQQTPGQGLQFLFEYFSETQRNKGNFPGRFSGRQFSNSRSEMNVSTLELGDSALYLCASSLYGGPWEQFFGPGTRLTVL.

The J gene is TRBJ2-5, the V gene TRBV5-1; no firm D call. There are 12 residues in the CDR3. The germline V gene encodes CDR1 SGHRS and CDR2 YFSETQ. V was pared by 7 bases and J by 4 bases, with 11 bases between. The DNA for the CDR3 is TGCGCCAGCCGAGTAATGGGAGAGACCCAGTACTTC. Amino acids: CASRVMGETQYF. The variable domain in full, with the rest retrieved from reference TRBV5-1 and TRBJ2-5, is KAGVTQTPRYLIKTRGQQVTLSCSPISGHRSVSWYQQTPGQGLQFLFEYFSETQRNKGNFPGRFSGRQFSNSRSEMNVSTLELGDSALYLCASRVMGETQYFGPGTRLLVL.

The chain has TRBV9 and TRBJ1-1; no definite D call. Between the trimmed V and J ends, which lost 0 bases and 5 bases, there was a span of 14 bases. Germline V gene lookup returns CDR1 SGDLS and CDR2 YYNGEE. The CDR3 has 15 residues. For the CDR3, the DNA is TGTGCCAGCAGCGTAGGTTCAGGATGGGAGACTGAAGCTTTCTTT. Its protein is CASSVGSGWETEAFF.

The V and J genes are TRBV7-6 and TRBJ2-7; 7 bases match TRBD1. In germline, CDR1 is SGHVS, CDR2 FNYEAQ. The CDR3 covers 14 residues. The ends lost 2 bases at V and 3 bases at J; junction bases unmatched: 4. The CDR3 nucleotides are TGTGCCAGCAGCTTATCGGGACAGATCTACGAGCAGTACTTC. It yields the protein CASSLSGQIYEQYF.

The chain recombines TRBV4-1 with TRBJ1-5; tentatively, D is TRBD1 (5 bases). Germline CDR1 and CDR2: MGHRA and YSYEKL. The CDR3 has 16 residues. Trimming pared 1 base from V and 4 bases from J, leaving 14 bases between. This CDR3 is CASSQVETAKNQPQHF. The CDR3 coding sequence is TGCGCCAGCAGCCAAGTGGAGACAGCGAAAAATCAGCCCCAGCATTTT.

CDR3 loop: CASSRVAGNEKLFF. The CDR3 nucleotides read TGTGCCAGCAGCCGCGTGGCGGGCAATGAAAAACTGTTTTTT. This sequence joins TRBV16 and TRBJ1-4; unclear D gene. CDR3 length equals 14 residues. CDR1 is KGHSY and CDR2 is FQNENV in the germline V gene. V was cut by 4 bases and J by 5 bases, with 11 bases left in between.

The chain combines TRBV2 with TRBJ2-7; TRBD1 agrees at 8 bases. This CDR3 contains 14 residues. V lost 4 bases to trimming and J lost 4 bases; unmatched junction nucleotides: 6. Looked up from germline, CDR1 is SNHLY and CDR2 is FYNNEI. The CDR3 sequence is CASSGGRQGYEQYF. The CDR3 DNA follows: TGTGCCAGCAGTGGTGGGCGACAGGGGTACGAGCAGTACTTC.

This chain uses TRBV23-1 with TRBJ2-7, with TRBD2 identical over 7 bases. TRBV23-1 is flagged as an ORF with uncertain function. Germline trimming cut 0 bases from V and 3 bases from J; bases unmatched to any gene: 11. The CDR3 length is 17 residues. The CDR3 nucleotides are TGCGCCAGCAGTCAATCGTGGACTAGACTTGAGTTCTACGAGCAGTACTTC. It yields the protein CASSQSWTRLEFYEQYF.

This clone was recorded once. CDR3 loop: CASLGPGPPGGEQYF. In nucleotides, the CDR3 is TGTGCCAGCTTGGGCCCGGGTCCACCAGGCGGCGAGCAGTACTTC. The chain carries TRBV2 and TRBJ2-7; D unclear. Trimming left V 8 bases short and J 6 bases short, with 23 bases between. This CDR3 comprises 15 residues. Germline loops: CDR1 SNHLY, CDR2 FYNNEI.